One TCR beta chain is described in this entry. In TCRdb, the 5' RACE reads were re-called with MiXCR into one record per CDR3 protein. Counted here are about 310,000 distinct CDR3 sequences, less than 25% occurring once; the ten biggest clones make up about 3.7%. The data were taken from a study of CD8 T cells in ankylosing spondylitis. This CDR3 has 14 residues. The V gene end was trimmed by 6 bases and the J gene end by 5 bases; junction bases not matched to a gene: 4. The germline gives CDR1 MGHDK, CDR2 SYGVNS. J is TRBJ2-1 and V is TRBV25-1, with 10 bases matching TRBD1. Sequencing was done on a sample of blood, either unsorted or a sorted T cell fraction (not recorded which). This TCR derives from a female donor with ankylosing spondylitis or in good health (not recorded which). In DNA, the CDR3 is TGTGCCAGCAGGGGGACAGGGGAAAACAATGAGCAGTTCTTC. This sequence encodes CASRGTGENNEQFF. Full variable domain (outside the CDR3, taken from reference TRBV25-1 and TRBJ2-1): EADIYQTPRYLVIGTGKKITLECSQTMGHDKMYWYQQDPGMELHLIHYSYGVNSTEKGDLSSESTVSRIRTEHFPLTLESARPSHTSQYLCASRGTGENNEQFFGPGTRLTVL.